Following are 26 T cell receptor beta chains from one sample sequenced in a study of shared clonotypes between healthy human individuals. Assay used: immunoSEQ multiplex PCR; TCRdb lists only in-frame clones, some missing. Among roughly 1,000,000 clones listed, 70% to 80% were seen once. Input material: memory CD4+ T cells from PBMCs. Specified subset: CD45RA-negative fraction. These receptors were collected from a man aged 18-30 years in good health. Some clones in this sample may be carry-over from other donors' samples.

V and J are TRBV28 and TRBJ1-4; a possible D gene is TRBD1 (6 bases). The CDR3 consists of 15 residues. Germline lookup yields CDR1 MDHEN and CDR2 SYDVKM. V lost 4 bases and J 0 bases, leaving 9 bases between the germline ends. The DNA of the CDR3 is TGTGCCAGCAGTTCCTGGGGGCCAACTAATGAAAAACTGTTTTTT. Residues: CASSSWGPTNEKLFF.

The genes are TRBV28 and TRBJ2-7, with D possibly called TRBD1 or TRBD2 (5 bases each). Germline V gene sequence: CDR1 MDHEN, CDR2 SYDVKM. Between the trimmed V and J ends, which lost 6 bases and 2 bases, there was a span of 14 bases. The CDR3 length is 14 residues. Written as DNA, the CDR3 is TGTGCCAGCAGGAAAAGACAGCGGCCCTACGAGCAGTACTTC. It specifies CASRKRQRPYEQYF.

The chain joins TRBV5-1 to TRBJ2-3; D remains ambiguous. The CDR3 extends over 14 amino acids. V lost 7 bases and J lost 1, with 13 bases in between. The germline V gene encodes CDR1 SGHRS and CDR2 YFSETQ. The CDR3 DNA reads TGCGCCAGCCGAGGCGCAGCTGGCACAGATACGCAGTATTTT. It translates to CASRGAAGTDTQYF.

The chain carries TRBV4-2 and TRBJ1-1, with TRBD1 matching 8 bases. The junction had 5 bases not matched to a gene; V was cut back by 3 bases and J by 11 bases. Per germline, CDR1 LGHNA and CDR2 YNFKEQ. CDR3 size: 12 residues. CDR3: CASSQADRAAFF. CDR3 nucleotide sequence: TGTGCCAGCAGCCAGGCGGACAGGGCGGCTTTCTTT.

Remarks on this clone: This same CDR3 is encoded by further DNA sequences in the sample. The genes are TRBV5-1 and TRBJ1-1; D gene ambiguous. This CDR3 is built from 13 residues. The germline V and J ends were trimmed by 5 bases and 0 bases, with 8 bases remaining between them. The germline CDR1 and CDR2 sequences are SGHRS and YFSETQ. The CDR3 is CASRVGLNTEAFF. CDR3 in DNA: TGCGCCAGCAGGGTAGGATTGAACACTGAAGCTTTCTTT.

This chain uses TRBV28 with TRBJ1-2; D may be TRBD1 (6 bases). CDR3 length equals 14 residues. The V and J ends lost 7 bases and 1 base respectively, with 13 bases between them. Germline V gives CDR1 MDHEN, CDR2 SYDVKM. CDR3 sequence (DNA): TGTGCCAGCACCGGACAGTTTATTAACTATGGCTACACCTTC. It codes for CASTGQFINYGYTF.

V is TRBV28 and J is TRBJ1-3, with unresolved D. Looked up from germline, CDR1 is MDHEN and CDR2 is SYDVKM. The ends were cut back, 5 bases at V and 4 bases at J, with 15 bases in the middle. The CDR3 is 15 residues long. The CDR3 DNA sequence: TGTGCCAGCAGTCAAATACCCAGCACAGGAAACACCATATATTTT. Its translation: CASSQIPSTGNTIYF.

V and J are TRBV11-3 and TRBJ2-4; TRBD2 aligns across 11 bases. The CDR3 is made up of 15 amino acids. CDR1 is SGHNT and CDR2 is YENEEA in the germline V gene. The junction had 2 bases not matched to a gene; V was cut back by 1 base and J by 6 bases. The CDR3 DNA is TGTGCCAGCAGCTTAGGGACTAGCGGGCGAAACATTCAGTACTTC. This codes for CASSLGTSGRNIQYF.

This CDR3 is CASNGPLGWEQFF. The CDR3 DNA follows: TGTGCCAGCAATGGGCCTCTCGGGTGGGAGCAGTTCTTC. The chain couples TRBV28 to TRBJ2-1; no definite D call. Germline CDR1 MDHEN, CDR2 SYDVKM. Trimming took 7 bases from V and 10 from J, leaving 17 bases between them. The CDR3 length is 13 residues. The whole variable domain, filled in from reference TRBV28 and TRBJ2-1, reads DVKVTQSSRYLVKRTGEKVFLECVQDMDHENMFWYRQDPGLGLRLIYFSYDVKMKEKGDIPEGYSVSREKKERFSLILESASTNQTSMYLCASNGPLGWEQFFGPGTRLTVL.

The gene calls are TRBV7-2 and TRBJ2-5; 12 nucleotides align to TRBD2. This CDR3 contains 17 residues. Germline V gives CDR1 SGHTA, CDR2 FQGNSA. V gave up 5 bases and J gave up 4 bases; unmatched junction bases: 11. This chain's CDR3 is CASSALAGGGNGETQYF. CDR3 in DNA: TGTGCCAGCAGCGCTCTAGCGGGAGGGGGCAATGGAGAGACCCAGTACTTC.

The gene calls are TRBV5-4 and TRBJ1-2; 9 bases map to TRBD1. The CDR3 spans 16 residues. Germline CDR1 and CDR2: SGHNT and YYREEE (reference sequence). The J segment lost 3 bases and the V segment lost 5 bases, leaving 11 bases of the junction unmatched. CDR3 sequence (DNA): TGTGCCAGCAGTCACAGCCGAGGACAGGGGTACTATGGCTACACCTTC. The encoded protein is CASSHSRGQGYYGYTF.

The V gene is TRBV28, the J gene TRBJ2-7; D is perhaps TRBD2 (6 bases). Trimming left V 8 bases short and J 1 base short, with 18 bases between. Germline CDR1 MDHEN, CDR2 SYDVKM. CDR3 length equals 15 residues. The CDR3 spells CASLSGDFNSYEQYF. CDR3 DNA: TGTGCCAGCTTAAGTGGGGACTTCAATTCCTACGAGCAGTACTTC.

This chain connects TRBV6-1 to TRBJ2-3, with TRBD2 identical over 11 bases. V was clipped by 2 bases and J by 14 bases; unmatched bases: 3. This CDR3 comprises 12 residues. CDR1 MNHNS and CDR2 SASEGT come from the germline V gene. The CDR3 nucleotides read TGTGCCAGCAGTGAAAGACTAGCGGGAACGTATTTT. It yields the protein CASSERLAGTYF.

This clone was detected a few times. This chain joins TRBV18 and TRBJ2-5; the D is unclear. The closer fit of TRBJ2-7 to the DNA end suggests the J call may be wrong. This CDR3 comprises 12 residues. Looked up from germline, CDR1 is KGHSH and CDR2 is LQKENI. CDR3 nucleotide sequence: TGTGCCAGCTCACCCTCCTCCTACGAGCAGTACTTC. Protein: CASSPSSYEQYF.

This clone appeared once. The chain employs TRBV7-2 and TRBJ1-2; D unresolved. Deletions cut 5 bases from V and 7 bases from J, with 20 bases between. The CDR3 is 15 residues long. Germline values: CDR1 SGHTA, CDR2 FQGNSA. The CDR3 nucleotides are TGTGCCAGCAGCCTCTCAAAAAGCGGACTTTTTGGCTACACCTTC. It codes for CASSLSKSGLFGYTF.

The rearrangement joins TRBV7-9 to TRBJ2-7; TRBD1 matches at 8 bases. The CDR3 is 13 residues long. Germline trimming cut 5 bases from V and 4 bases from J; bases unmatched to any gene: 4. Germline V lookup: CDR1 SEHNR, CDR2 FQNEAQ (reference sequence). The CDR3 DNA follows: TGTGCCAGCAGCGCCCGGACAGGGTACGAGCAGTACTTC. As protein: CASSARTGYEQYF.

In its sample, this clone was seen a few times. At one boundary the junction diverges from the germline segment, which might be a read error. The chain carries TRBV7-9 and TRBJ1-1, with a weak D call TRBD1 (5 bases). The CDR3 length is 10 residues. In germline, CDR1 is SEHNR, CDR2 FQNEAQ (reference sequence). CDR3: CASSLVGLEF. The CDR3 nucleotides are TGTGCCAGCAGCTTAGTGGGACTGGAATTT.

This sequence joins TRBV27 and TRBJ2-3, with 7 bases matching TRBD2. Trimming cost V 6 bases and J 5 bases; bases outside gene matches: 17. Germline CDR1 and CDR2: MNHEY and SMNVEV (reference sequence). The CDR3 covers 17 residues. CDR3 coding DNA: TGTGCCAGCAGCCCGGGGGAGGGTAAAGTAGATCGAGATACGCAGTATTTT. It specifies CASSPGEGKVDRDTQYF.

The chain joins TRBV7-7 to TRBJ2-5; the D is unclear. The CDR3 totals 11 residues. Germline V CDR1 and CDR2: SSHAT, FNYEAQ (reference sequence). The V end lost 6 bases, the J end lost 4 bases, and 6 bases lay between the germline ends. In DNA form, the CDR3 reads TGTGCCAGCAGGGTAGGAGAGACCCAGTACTTC. This sequence encodes CASRVGETQYF.

The chain combines TRBV12-5 with TRBJ2-5; D perhaps matches TRBD1 (6 bases). The CDR3 spans 16 residues. CDR1 is LGHNT, CDR2 FRNRAP, per germline. Trimming shortened V by 1 base and J by 4 bases, and 16 bases separated the two germline ends. The CDR3 here is CASGLGRGDGPETQYF. CDR3 coding DNA: TGTGCTAGTGGTTTGGGCAGGGGCGATGGTCCAGAGACCCAGTACTTC. The whole variable domain, remainder taken from reference TRBV12-5 and TRBJ2-5, is DARVTQTPRHKVTEMGQEVTMRCQPILGHNTVFWYRQTMMQGLELLAYFRNRAPLDDSGMPKDRFSAEMPDATLATLKIQPSEPRDSAVYFCASGLGRGDGPETQYFGPGTRLLVL.

The V and J genes are TRBV18 and TRBJ2-7, with a tentative D call TRBD1 (6 bases). The CDR3 covers 13 residues. The V gene lost 4 bases and the J gene lost 5 bases, with 12 bases spanning the gap. Germline V gene sequence: CDR1 KGHSH, CDR2 LQKENI. The chain's CDR3 is CASSQYRVDEQYF. The CDR3 DNA follows: TGTGCCAGCTCACAATACAGGGTCGACGAGCAGTACTTC.

The chain is built from TRBV18 and TRBJ1-1; D gene unclear. The CDR3 totals 12 residues. With 3 bases removed from V and 6 bases from J, the gap between germline ends came to 8 bases. Germline V gene sequence: CDR1 KGHSH, CDR2 LQKENI. In DNA, the CDR3 is TGTGCCAGCTCACCGATTCGGGCTGAAGCTTTCTTT. Translated, it gives CASSPIRAEAFF. Full variable domain (missing parts from reference TRBV18 and TRBJ1-1): NAGVMQNPRHLVRRRGQEARLRCSPMKGHSHVYWYRQLPEEGLKFMVYLQKENIIDESGMPKERFSAEFPKEGPSILRIQQVVRGDSAAYFCASSPIRAEAFFGQGTRLTVV.

In its sample, this clone was seen many times. Other nucleotide sequences in the sample specify the same CDR3. This sequence joins TRBV5-6 and TRBJ1-2; 8 positions agree with TRBD1. Germline CDR1 is SGHDT and CDR2 is YYEEEE. The junction had 5 bases not matched to a gene; V was cut back by 4 bases and J by 6 bases. The CDR3 totals 13 residues. The CDR3 sequence: CASSPGGAHGYTF. For the CDR3, the DNA is TGTGCCAGCAGCCCAGGGGGCGCCCATGGCTACACCTTC.

Here the CDR3 reads CASRLQLAVNTGELFF. The CDR3 DNA follows: TGCGCCAGCAGACTCCAACTAGCGGTCAACACCGGGGAGCTGTTTTTT. V gene TRBV5-1 combines with J gene TRBJ2-2; 8 bases fit TRBD2. Germline lookup yields CDR1 SGHRS and CDR2 YFSETQ. This CDR3 is 16 amino acids long. J was trimmed by 2 bases and V by 5 bases; bases with no gene match: 8.

This clone was detected only a few times. The chain is built from TRBV6-1 and TRBJ2-3; D gene ambiguous. The CDR3 has 11 amino acids. V lost 8 bases and J lost 2, with 5 bases in between. The germline CDR1 and CDR2 sequences are MNHNS and SASEGT. The DNA for the CDR3 is TGTGCCAGCCTCAACACAGATACGCAGTATTTT. Encoded protein: CASLNTDTQYF.

The sample holds a few counts of this clone. V usage is TRBV4-3 and J usage is TRBJ2-7; D remains unclear. This CDR3 contains 15 residues. Germline V lookup: CDR1 LGHNA, CDR2 YSLEER. V was cut by 2 bases and J by 4 bases, with 15 bases left in between. The CDR3 region has the DNA TGCGCCAGCAGCCAACAAGTTGGGTTATTATACGAGCAGTACTTC. It is translated as CASSQQVGLLYEQYF.